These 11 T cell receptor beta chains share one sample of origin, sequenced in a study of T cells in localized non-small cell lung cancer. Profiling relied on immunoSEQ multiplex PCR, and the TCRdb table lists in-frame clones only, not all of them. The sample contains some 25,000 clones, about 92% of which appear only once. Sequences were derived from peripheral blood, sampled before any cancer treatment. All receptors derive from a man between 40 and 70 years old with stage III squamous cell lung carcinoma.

Written as DNA, the CDR3 is TGTGCCAGCAGCGGACAGGGGGCATCCTACAATGAGCAGTTCTTC. Translating it yields CASSGQGASYNEQFF. V gene TRBV6-5 combines with J gene TRBJ2-1, with TRBD1 identical over 11 bases. The CDR3 totals 15 residues. CDR1 is MNHEY and CDR2 is SVGAGI in the germline V gene. The V segment lost 6 bases and the J segment 1 base; nucleotides outside the gene matches: 2.

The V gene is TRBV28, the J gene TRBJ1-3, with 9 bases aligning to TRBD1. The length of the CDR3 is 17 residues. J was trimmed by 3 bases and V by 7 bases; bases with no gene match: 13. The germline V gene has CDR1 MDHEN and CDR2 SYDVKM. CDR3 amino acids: CASTQPGTGHFGNTIYF. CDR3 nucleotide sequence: TGTGCCAGCACCCAACCCGGGACAGGGCACTTTGGAAACACCATATATTTT.

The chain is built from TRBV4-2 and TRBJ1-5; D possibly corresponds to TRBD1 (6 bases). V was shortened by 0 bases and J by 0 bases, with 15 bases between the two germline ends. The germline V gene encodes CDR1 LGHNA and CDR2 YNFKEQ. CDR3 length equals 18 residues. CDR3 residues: CASSQDFSGQSSNQPQHF. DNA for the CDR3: TGTGCCAGCAGCCAAGATTTTTCCGGACAGTCTAGCAATCAGCCCCAGCATTTT.

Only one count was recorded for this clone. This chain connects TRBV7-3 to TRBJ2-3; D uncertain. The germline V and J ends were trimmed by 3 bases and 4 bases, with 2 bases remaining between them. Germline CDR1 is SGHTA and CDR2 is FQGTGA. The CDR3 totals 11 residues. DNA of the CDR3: TGTGCCAGCAGCTTGGCAGATACGCAGTATTTT. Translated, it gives CASSLADTQYF.

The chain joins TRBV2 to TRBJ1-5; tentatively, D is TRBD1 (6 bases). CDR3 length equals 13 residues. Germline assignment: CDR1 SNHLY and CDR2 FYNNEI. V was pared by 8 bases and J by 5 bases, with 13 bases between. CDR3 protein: CASQDSHDQPQHF. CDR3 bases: TGTGCCAGCCAGGACAGCCACGATCAGCCCCAGCATTTT.

This CDR3 is CSARPGNEQFF. CDR3 coding DNA: TGCAGTGCTAGACCGGGTAATGAGCAGTTCTTC. The J gene is TRBJ2-1, the V gene TRBV20-1; no reliable D call. V was shortened by 2 bases and J by 7 bases, with 6 bases between the two germline ends. The CDR3 covers 11 residues. Germline V gives CDR1 DFQATT, CDR2 SNEGSKA (reference sequence).

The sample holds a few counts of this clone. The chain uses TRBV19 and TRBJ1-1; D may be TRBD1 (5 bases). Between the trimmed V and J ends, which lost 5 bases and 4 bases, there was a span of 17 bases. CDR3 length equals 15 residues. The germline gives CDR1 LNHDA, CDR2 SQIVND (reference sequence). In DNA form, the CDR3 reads TGTGCCAGTAGTTTGGGTTTTCGGGGGTCCACTGAAGCTTTCTTT. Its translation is CASSLGFRGSTEAFF.

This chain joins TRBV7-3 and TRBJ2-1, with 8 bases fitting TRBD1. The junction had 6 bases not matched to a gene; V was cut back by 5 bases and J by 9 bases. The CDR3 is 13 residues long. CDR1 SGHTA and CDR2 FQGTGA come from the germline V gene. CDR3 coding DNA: TGTGCCAGCAGCGGTACAGGGGGTGGTGAGCAGTTCTTC. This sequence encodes CASSGTGGGEQFF.

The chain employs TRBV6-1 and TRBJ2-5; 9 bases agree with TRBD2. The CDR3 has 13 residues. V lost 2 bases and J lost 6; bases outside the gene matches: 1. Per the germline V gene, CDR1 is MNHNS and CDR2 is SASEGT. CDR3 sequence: CASSESGRQTQYF. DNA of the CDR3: TGTGCCAGCAGTGAAAGCGGGAGGCAGACCCAGTACTTC.

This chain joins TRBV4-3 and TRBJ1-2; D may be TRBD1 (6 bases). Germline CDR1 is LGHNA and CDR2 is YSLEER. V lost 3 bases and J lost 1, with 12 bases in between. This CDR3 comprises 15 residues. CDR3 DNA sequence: TGCGCCAGCAGCCAGAGGAGGGGGGATAACTATGGCTACACCTTC. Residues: CASSQRRGDNYGYTF.

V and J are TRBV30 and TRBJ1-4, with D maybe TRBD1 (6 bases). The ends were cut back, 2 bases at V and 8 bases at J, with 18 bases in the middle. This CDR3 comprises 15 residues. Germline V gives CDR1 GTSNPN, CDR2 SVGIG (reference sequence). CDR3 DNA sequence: TGTGCCTGGAGTCCTACATTACAGGGAGTCGAAAAACTGTTTTTT. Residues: CAWSPTLQGVEKLFF.